Each of the 28 T cell receptor beta chains below was sequenced from the same sample in a study of T cell responses to AZD1222 COVID-19 vaccine. Only in-frame clones appear in the TCRdb table, and some are missing; sequencing was by immunoSEQ multiplex PCR. The sample has some 130,000 clones, about 93% seen once; the top ten hold 6.5% to 8.5%. The starting material was peripheral blood, obtained 28 days after the second AZD1222 dose. These receptors were obtained from an adult who received the AZD1222 COVID-19 vaccine.

The genes are TRBV7-9 and TRBJ1-6; D perhaps matches TRBD1 (5 bases). Per germline, CDR1 SEHNR and CDR2 FQNEAQ (reference sequence). CDR3 length: 17 residues. V dropped 1 base and J dropped 7 bases, with 17 bases sitting between them. CDR3 bases: TGTGCCAGCAGCTTAGTTCCAGGGATAGGAATAAATTCACCCCTCCACTTT. The encoded protein is CASSLVPGIGINSPLHF.

Comment on this clone: In the same sample, other DNA sequences code for this CDR3. The chain employs TRBV30 and TRBJ1-1, with 8 nucleotides matching TRBD1. Looked up from germline, CDR1 is GTSNPN and CDR2 is SVGIG (reference sequence). CDR3 length: 14 amino acids. Trimming cost V 2 bases and J 2 bases; bases outside gene matches: 4. Here the CDR3 DNA reads TGTGCCTGGAGTCCCGGACAGGGTAACACTGAAGCTTTCTTT. It is translated as CAWSPGQGNTEAFF.

This chain connects TRBV12-3 or TRBV12-4 to TRBJ2-2; D uncertain. CDR3 length: 12 residues. V was cut by 4 bases and J by 7 bases, with 7 bases left in between. DNA for the CDR3: TGTGCCAGCAGTTCCGAAGGCGGGGAGCTGTTTTTT. It encodes CASSSEGGELFF.

This clone was picked up one time. The chain links TRBV21-1 to TRBJ2-7; TRBD1 was called by the table and not checked on the DNA. TRBV21-1 represents a pseudogene. CDR3 length: 18 amino acids. The CDR3 sequence is CASSKSRRETGHSYEQYF. In DNA form, the CDR3 reads TGTGCCAGCAGCAAATCTAGAAGGGAGACAGGACACTCCTACGAGCAGTACTTC.

The rearrangement uses TRBV19 and TRBJ1-5; D not certain. The V gene lost 3 bases and the J gene lost 4 bases, with 16 bases spanning the gap. Germline V gives CDR1 LNHDA, CDR2 SQIVND (reference sequence). The CDR3 spans 16 residues. Here the CDR3 DNA reads TGTGCCAGTAGTATCCTACGCCCGGGTGGGAATCAGCCCCAGCATTTT. Its protein product is CASSILRPGGNQPQHF.

V gene TRBV2 combines with J gene TRBJ2-1; D is perhaps TRBD1 (6 bases). Trimming took off 6 bases at V and 7 bases at J, with 13 bases between the two ends. The CDR3 extends over 13 amino acids. Germline V gene lookup returns CDR1 SNHLY and CDR2 FYNNEI. CDR3 in DNA: TGTGCCAGCAGGACACAGGGTATAAATGAGCAGTTCTTC. This gives the protein CASRTQGINEQFF.

The chain carries TRBV18 and TRBJ2-5; the D gene is possibly TRBD1 (6 bases). CDR1 and CDR2 from the germline V gene are KGHSH and LQKENI. V gave up 8 bases and J gave up 6 bases, with 16 bases separating them. The CDR3 length is 13 residues. The CDR3 DNA sequence: TGTGCCAGCCAACCCGGGGACACGCAGACCCAGTACTTC. Its translation is CASQPGDTQTQYF.

This chain links TRBV5-1 with TRBJ2-3; D is perhaps TRBD2 (6 bases). Between the trimmed V and J ends, which lost 0 bases and 1 base, there was a span of 6 bases. The germline V gene has CDR1 SGHRS and CDR2 YFSETQ. The CDR3 length is 14 residues. The CDR3 coding sequence is TGCGCCAGCAGCTTGGCGGGGGGCACAGATACGCAGTATTTT. This codes for CASSLAGGTDTQYF.

The rearrangement links TRBV30 to TRBJ1-6; TRBD1 might be the D (5 bases). Germline CDR1 is GTSNPN and CDR2 is SVGIG (reference sequence). The CDR3 loop spans 13 amino acids. V was pared by 0 bases and J by 7 bases, with 7 bases between. In DNA, the CDR3 is TGTGCCTGGAGTGTACAGGCCAATTCACCCCTCCACTTT. Encoded protein: CAWSVQANSPLHF. Using reference TRBV30 and TRBJ1-6 for the parts outside the CDR3, the full variable domain is SQTIHQWPATLVQPVGSPLSLECTVEGTSNPNLYWYRQAAGRGLQLLFYSVGIGQISSEVPQNLSASRPQDRQFILSSKKLLLSDSGFYLCAWSVQANSPLHFGNGTRLTVT.

The chain carries TRBV4-1 and TRBJ2-1; D ambiguous. V was clipped by 3 bases and J by 6 bases, with 9 bases between them. Germline V gene sequence: CDR1 MGHRA, CDR2 YSYEKL. The CDR3 is 13 residues long. The CDR3 protein is CASSHSDLNEQFF. The CDR3 nucleotides are TGCGCCAGCAGCCACTCGGACCTCAATGAGCAGTTCTTC.

The chain recombines TRBV9 with TRBJ2-2; TRBD1 is a possible D gene (7 bases). V gave up 4 bases and J gave up 4 bases, with 14 bases separating them. Germline-derived CDR1 and CDR2 are SGDLS and YYNGEE. The CDR3 has 15 residues. The CDR3 loop is CASSYQGGSTGELFF. CDR3 nucleotide sequence: TGTGCCAGCAGCTACCAGGGGGGTAGCACCGGGGAGCTGTTTTTT. Complete variable domain (other parts from reference TRBV9 and TRBJ2-2): DSGVTQTPKHLITATGQRVTLRCSPRSGDLSVYWYQQSLDQGLQFLIQYYNGEERAKGNILERFSAQQFPDLHSELNLSSLELGDSALYFCASSYQGGSTGELFFGEGSRLTVL.

V and J are TRBV24-1 and TRBJ1-5, with 7 bases that match TRBD1. Germline V lookup: CDR1 KGHDR, CDR2 SFDVKD. The CDR3 length is 19 residues. J gave up 0 bases and V 1 base, and 11 bases lay outside the gene matches. CDR3 in amino acids: CATSDLQDDRDYSNQPQHF. In nucleotides, the CDR3 is TGTGCCACCAGTGATTTACAAGATGACAGGGATTATAGCAATCAGCCCCAGCATTTT.

The V and J genes are TRBV19 and TRBJ1-5, with a weak D call TRBD1 (5 bases). With 6 bases removed from V and 4 bases from J, the gap between germline ends came to 19 bases. The CDR3 runs 16 residues. Germline CDR1 and CDR2: LNHDA and SQIVND (reference sequence). As DNA, the CDR3 is TGTGCCAGTAGCCCTATCCGGGGACTGACAAATCAGCCCCAGCATTTT. Encoded protein: CASSPIRGLTNQPQHF.

The chain has TRBV28 and TRBJ1-1, with a weak D call TRBD1 (5 bases). This CDR3 is 12 amino acids long. Germline V gene data show CDR1 as MDHEN and CDR2 as SYDVKM. The V end was cut by 6 bases, the J end by 5 bases, with 10 bases between. CDR3 in DNA: TGTGCCAGCAGCCCTTGGGGGACTGAAGCTTTCTTT. This gives the protein CASSPWGTEAFF. Based on the CDR3 plus reference TRBV28 and TRBJ1-1, the full variable domain is DVKVTQSSRYLVKRTGEKVFLECVQDMDHENMFWYRQDPGLGLRLIYFSYDVKMKEKGDIPEGYSVSREKKERFSLILESASTNQTSMYLCASSPWGTEAFFGQGTRLTVV.

The V and J genes are TRBV20-1 and TRBJ1-6, with D unclear. Trimming took off 3 bases at V and 10 bases at J, with 25 bases between the two ends. The CDR3 has 17 residues. Germline V gives CDR1 DFQATT, CDR2 SNEGSKA (reference sequence). CDR3 DNA sequence: TGCAGTGCTAGTTTTGACTTGTCCATGGGAGGACGGTCACCCCTCCACTTT. This gives the protein CSASFDLSMGGRSPLHF.

J is TRBJ1-6 and V is TRBV11-3; D is ambiguous. Germline V gene sequence: CDR1 SGHNT, CDR2 YENEEA. The CDR3 is 16 amino acids. V lost 2 bases, J lost 4 bases, and 12 bases lay in between. CDR3 in DNA: TGTGCCAGCAGCTTATGGACGGTGGGGTATAATTCACCCCTCCACTTT. Translating it yields CASSLWTVGYNSPLHF. The full variable domain, rest sourced from reference TRBV11-3 and TRBJ1-6, is EAGVVQSPRYKIIEKKQPVAFWCNPISGHNTLYWYLQNLGQGPELLIRYENEEAVDDSQLPKDRFSAERLKGVDSTLKIQPAELGDSAVYLCASSLWTVGYNSPLHFGNGTRLTVT.

The chain recombines TRBV24-1 with TRBJ2-7, with D perhaps TRBD2 (6 bases). CDR3 length equals 17 residues. The V end lost 7 bases, the J end lost 3 bases, and 24 bases lay between the germline ends. Germline assignment: CDR1 KGHDR and CDR2 SFDVKD. The CDR3 DNA follows: TGTGCCACCAGGGGGGGTCCTAGGAGGCAAAGTGTCTACGAGCAGTACTTC. Its protein product is CATRGGPRRQSVYEQYF.

This rearrangement joins TRBV19 to TRBJ1-1, with D possibly being TRBD1 (5 bases). This CDR3 has 12 amino acids. Germline V gene lookup returns CDR1 LNHDA and CDR2 SQIVND (reference sequence). V lost 4 bases, J lost 4 bases, and 7 bases lay in between. CDR3 DNA: TGTGCCAGTAGTAGGGGGATCACTGAAGCTTTCTTT. Its translation is CASSRGITEAFF.

The chain employs TRBV3-1 (or the pseudogene TRBV3-2) and TRBJ2-1; 7 nucleotides match TRBD2. Germline V CDR1 and CDR2: LGHDT, YNNKEL (reference sequence). The CDR3 is 15 amino acids. With V trimmed by 3 bases and J by 10 bases, 12 bases remained unmatched. The chain's CDR3 is CASSHAGEPLLEQFF. The CDR3 DNA sequence: TGTGCCAGCAGCCATGCGGGGGAGCCGCTGTTAGAGCAGTTCTTC.

The V and J genes are TRBV24-1 and TRBJ1-6; 7 bases line up with TRBD1. This CDR3 spans 16 amino acids. V lost 3 bases to trimming and J lost 8 bases; unmatched junction nucleotides: 9. Per the germline V gene, CDR1 is KGHDR and CDR2 is SFDVKD. The CDR3 loop is CATSDTNRGRHSPLHF. Written as DNA, the CDR3 is TGTGCCACCAGTGATACCAACAGGGGTCGGCATTCACCCCTCCACTTT.

This chain's CDR3 is CASSQGGDHGYTF. The CDR3 nucleotides are TGTGCCAGCAGCCAAGGGGGGGACCATGGCTACACCTTC. The chain is built from TRBV3-1 (or the pseudogene TRBV3-2) and TRBJ1-2, with D tentatively TRBD1 (5 bases). The V end lost 1 base, the J end lost 6 bases, and 9 bases lay between the germline ends. Looked up from germline, CDR1 is LGHDT and CDR2 is YNNKEL (reference sequence). The CDR3 is 13 residues long.

The chain carries TRBV28 and TRBJ1-1; D is unresolved. Trimming left V 1 base short and J 11 bases short, with 11 bases between. This CDR3 spans 12 amino acids. Per the germline V gene, CDR1 is MDHEN and CDR2 is SYDVKM. CDR3 DNA sequence: TGTGCCAGCAGTTTATCCAGACCCTGGGCTTTCTTT. Amino acid sequence: CASSLSRPWAFF.

V usage is TRBV4-2 and J usage is TRBJ2-1; D may be TRBD1 or TRBD2 (5 bases each). Germline loops: CDR1 LGHNA, CDR2 YNFKEQ. Trimming pared 4 bases from V and 9 bases from J, leaving 13 bases between. The CDR3 has 13 amino acids. Written as DNA, the CDR3 is TGTGCCAGCAGCCGGACGCTGGGGGTTGAGCAGTTCTTC. Translated: CASSRTLGVEQFF.

The chain links TRBV7-8 to TRBJ1-6, with TRBD1 as a possible D gene (6 bases). Trimming cost V 5 bases and J 0 bases, with 17 bases left between them. Germline-derived CDR1 and CDR2 are SGHVS and FQNEAQ. The CDR3 covers 18 residues. This CDR3 is CASSRGGGPSSYNSPLHF. The CDR3 DNA is TGTGCCAGCAGCCGAGGGGGGGGACCCAGCTCCTATAATTCACCCCTCCACTTT.

The chain links TRBV5-1 to TRBJ1-2; a weak D match, TRBD1 (6 bases). The V end lost 0 bases, the J end lost 6 bases, and 18 bases lay between the germline ends. The length of the CDR3 is 16 residues. Germline V CDR1 and CDR2: SGHRS, YFSETQ. CDR3 sequence: CASSLASLTGSDGYTF. CDR3 nucleotides: TGCGCCAGCAGCTTGGCATCCTTAACAGGGTCCGATGGCTACACCTTC.

The chain recombines TRBV12-3 or TRBV12-4 with TRBJ1-2, with D possibly TRBD1 on 6 matching bases. This CDR3 has 12 residues. The V end lost 5 bases, the J end lost 5 bases, and 9 bases lay between the germline ends. DNA of the CDR3: TGTGCCAGCAGTGGGGACAAGTATGGCTACACCTTC. It specifies CASSGDKYGYTF.

The CDR3: CASSSDSYEQYF. In DNA form, the CDR3 reads TGTGCCAGCAGTTCCGATTCATACGAGCAGTACTTC. This sequence joins TRBV2 and TRBJ2-7; D is ambiguous. Trimming pared 5 bases from V and 4 bases from J, leaving 9 bases between. Germline V gives CDR1 SNHLY, CDR2 FYNNEI. The CDR3 sequence is 12 residues long. Full variable domain (remainder filled in from reference TRBV2 and TRBJ2-7): EPEVTQTPSHQVTQMGQEVILRCVPISNHLYFYWYRQILGQKVEFLVSFYNNEISEKSEIFDDQFSVERPDGSNFTLKIRSTKLEDSAMYFCASSSDSYEQYFGPGTRLTVT.

This clone was detected a few times. CDR3 region: CASSQEGDWSNSYEQYF. CDR3 DNA: TGCGCCAGCAGCCAAGAGGGAGACTGGAGTAACTCCTACGAGCAGTACTTC. The chain links TRBV4-1 to TRBJ2-7; possible D gene TRBD2, 5 bases. The CDR3 is made up of 17 amino acids. Trimming left V 0 bases short and J 0 bases short, with 15 bases between. Looked up from germline, CDR1 is MGHRA and CDR2 is YSYEKL.